The 25 T cell receptor beta chains presented below share a single source sample, sequenced in a study of a mutant IDH1 vaccine in newly diagnosed glioma. Method: immunoSEQ multiplex PCR; TCRdb's copy keeps in-frame clones and lacks some. Among around 100,000 clones listed, roughly 82% were seen once. Time point specified: baseline, week 1 (first vaccination visit). Treatment specified: pre-vaccination baseline after standard-of-care therapy. This specimen consisted of PBMCs, obtained from a glioma patient treated with radiotherapy, temozolomide or both. All receptors come from a middle-aged man with glioma. Some clones in this sample may be carry-over from other donors' samples.

V gene TRBV5-1 combines with J gene TRBJ2-7; 7 nucleotides agree with TRBD1. Losses at the gene ends were 2 bases for V and 6 bases for J; bases not matched to a gene: 8. Germline V gives CDR1 SGHRS, CDR2 YFSETQ. The CDR3 contains 14 residues. CDR3 in DNA: TGCGCCAGCAGCTTTACCTCGGACAGGCGCGAGCAGTACTTC. It encodes CASSFTSDRREQYF. Variable domain in full (rest from reference TRBV5-1 and TRBJ2-7): KAGVTQTPRYLIKTRGQQVTLSCSPISGHRSVSWYQQTPGQGLQFLFEYFSETQRNKGNFPGRFSGRQFSNSRSEMNVSTLELGDSALYLCASSFTSDRREQYFGPGTRLTVT.

The chain joins TRBV6-5 to TRBJ1-1; D gene ambiguous. Per the germline V gene, CDR1 is MNHEY and CDR2 is SVGAGI. The CDR3 runs 14 residues. Between the trimmed V and J ends, which lost 0 bases and 1 base, there was a span of 6 bases. The CDR3 spells CASSYSPTNTEAFF. The DNA of the CDR3 is TGTGCCAGCAGTTACTCCCCCACGAACACTGAAGCTTTCTTT.

This chain joins TRBV6-5 and TRBJ1-1; tentatively, D is TRBD1 (5 bases). Between the trimmed V and J ends, which lost 6 bases and 4 bases, there was a span of 18 bases. This CDR3 comprises 15 residues. Germline CDR1 MNHEY, CDR2 SVGAGI. The CDR3 DNA reads as TGTGCCAGCAGCCTCGTGGGGGGTTTGGTCACTGAAGCTTTCTTT. This sequence encodes CASSLVGGLVTEAFF.

This rearrangement joins TRBV30 to TRBJ1-5; the match to TRBD1 covers 8 bases. This CDR3 spans 16 amino acids. The junction had 6 bases not matched to a gene; V was cut back by 1 base and J by 1 base. The V gene's germline CDR1 is GTSNPN and CDR2 SVGIG (reference sequence). The CDR3 loop is CAWSGAGGLSNQPQHF. CDR3 in DNA: TGTGCCTGGAGTGGCGCAGGGGGCTTGAGCAATCAGCCCCAGCATTTT.

Here the CDR3 DNA reads TGTGCCAGTGGACAGGTGTCTGGAAACACCATATATTTT. Its translation: CASGQVSGNTIYF. The chain joins TRBV7-9 to TRBJ1-3; 7 nucleotides align to TRBD1. The germline CDR1 and CDR2 sequences are SEHNR and FQNEAQ (reference sequence). V lost 9 bases to trimming and J lost 1 base; unmatched junction nucleotides: 3. The CDR3 consists of 13 residues.

The table lists this clone with a count of one. The rearrangement links TRBV12-5 to TRBJ1-1; no clear D gene. V lost 6 bases and J 3 bases, leaving 14 bases between the germline ends. Germline V gene sequence: CDR1 LGHNT, CDR2 FRNRAP. CDR3 length: 14 residues. The CDR3, as DNA: TGTGCTAGTGGACCGGACGGCCCGGACACTGAAGCTTTCTTT. Translation gives CASGPDGPDTEAFF.

The chain employs TRBV6-5 and TRBJ2-7; no definite D call. Germline CDR1 is MNHEY and CDR2 is SVGAGI. CDR3 length: 11 residues. The germline V and J ends were trimmed by 7 bases and 10 bases, with 14 bases remaining between them. CDR3: CASNKGRYQYF. CDR3 coding DNA: TGTGCCAGCAACAAAGGCAGATATCAGTACTTC.

The J gene is TRBJ2-7, the V gene TRBV12-5; possibly TRBD1 for D (5 bases). The ends were cut back, 7 bases at V and 5 bases at J, with 15 bases in the middle. Germline-derived CDR1 and CDR2 are LGHNT and FRNRAP. The CDR3 length is 13 residues. CDR3 loop: CASVGQWGNEQYF. For the CDR3, the DNA is TGTGCTAGTGTTGGGCAGTGGGGCAACGAGCAGTACTTC.

This sequence joins TRBV9 and TRBJ2-2, with D maybe TRBD1 (5 bases). CDR3 length: 16 residues. Germline CDR1 SGDLS, CDR2 YYNGEE. V lost 4 bases and J 1 base, leaving 14 bases between the germline ends. The CDR3 reads CASSPWSQVNTGELFF. The DNA for the CDR3 is TGTGCCAGCAGCCCTTGGTCACAGGTGAACACCGGGGAGCTGTTTTTT. Based on the CDR3 plus reference TRBV9 and TRBJ2-2, the full variable domain is DSGVTQTPKHLITATGQRVTLRCSPRSGDLSVYWYQQSLDQGLQFLIQYYNGEERAKGNILERFSAQQFPDLHSELNLSSLELGDSALYFCASSPWSQVNTGELFFGEGSRLTVL.

This clone was counted once. V is TRBV6-5 and J is TRBJ1-1; possible D gene TRBD1, 5 bases. This CDR3 has 10 amino acids. CDR1 is MNHEY and CDR2 is SVGAGI in the germline V gene. V was shortened by 8 bases and J by 4 bases, with 5 bases between the two germline ends. CDR3 bases: TGTGCCAGCGGGGCCACTGAAGCTTTCTTT. Its protein product is CASGATEAFF.

The chain has TRBV6-1 and TRBJ2-6, with D maybe TRBD2 (6 bases). Trimming removed 3 bases at V and 5 bases at J, with 8 bases between. The CDR3 extends over 14 amino acids. Germline lookup yields CDR1 MNHNS and CDR2 SASEGT. CDR3 loop: CASSEGGRANVLTF. The CDR3 DNA reads as TGTGCCAGCAGTGAGGGGGGACGGGCCAACGTCCTGACTTTC.

There are many counts of this clone. This chain links TRBV6-1 with TRBJ1-3; 7 positions match TRBD1. There are 15 residues in the CDR3. CDR1 and CDR2 (germline): MNHNS, SASEGT. J was trimmed by 2 bases and V by 3 bases; bases with no gene match: 4. Here the CDR3 DNA reads TGTGCCAGCAGTGATCGAGGGGGCCCTGGAAACACCATATATTTT. Encoded protein: CASSDRGGPGNTIYF.

This chain connects TRBV10-2 to TRBJ2-3; 7 nucleotides align to TRBD1. Germline V gene data show CDR1 as WSHSY and CDR2 as SAAADI. The CDR3 loop spans 14 amino acids. Unmatched junction bases numbered 6, after V lost 6 bases and J lost 3 bases. CDR3 region: CASREGAGTDTQYF. CDR3 DNA sequence: TGCGCCAGCAGAGAGGGGGCAGGGACAGATACGCAGTATTTT.

The chain joins TRBV29-1 to TRBJ2-7, with D unclear. This CDR3 region has 11 residues. V was cut by 5 bases and J by 1 base, with 6 bases left in between. Germline CDR1 SQVTM, CDR2 ANQGSEA. CDR3 region: CSVHYSYEQYF. In nucleotides, the CDR3 is TGCAGCGTTCACTATTCCTACGAGCAGTACTTC.

The chain joins TRBV9 to TRBJ1-3; 8 positions agree with TRBD1. V lost 4 bases and J lost 0; bases outside the gene matches: 3. There are 15 residues in the CDR3. Germline lookup yields CDR1 SGDLS and CDR2 YYNGEE. DNA of the CDR3: TGTGCCAGCAGCTCAGGGGGCACCTCTGGAAACACCATATATTTT. Its protein is CASSSGGTSGNTIYF.

J is TRBJ2-7 and V is TRBV6-1; possible D gene TRBD2, 5 bases. Germline CDR1 and CDR2: MNHNS and SASEGT. CDR3 length equals 15 residues. V lost 4 bases and J 6 bases, leaving 19 bases between the germline ends. As DNA, the CDR3 is TGTGCCAGCAGTGTAGGACTGTGGTTCGCGGGCGAGCAGTACTTC. Translated: CASSVGLWFAGEQYF.

The V call is TRBV15, the J call TRBJ1-2; a weak D match, TRBD1 (5 bases). V was shortened by 1 base and J by 3 bases, with 12 bases between the two germline ends. The germline CDR1 and CDR2 sequences are LNHNV and YYDKDF (reference sequence). CDR3 size: 15 residues. CDR3 region: CATSRGRGSDYGYTF. The CDR3 coding sequence is TGTGCCACCAGCAGAGGTAGGGGCTCGGACTATGGCTACACCTTC.

This rearrangement joins TRBV11-3 to TRBJ2-1; tentatively, D is TRBD2 (5 bases). The CDR3 consists of 14 residues. CDR1 SGHNT and CDR2 YENEEA come from the germline V gene. The V and J ends lost 2 bases and 6 bases respectively, with 11 bases between them. This chain's CDR3 is CASSLSPSTNEQFF. The CDR3 DNA sequence: TGTGCCAGCAGCTTATCCCCTAGCACCAATGAGCAGTTCTTC.

V usage is TRBV5-1 and J usage is TRBJ2-4, with 8 bases that match TRBD2. This CDR3 is 14 amino acids long. Trimming at V came to 3 bases and at J to 8 bases, leaving 7 bases not matched to a gene. Germline lookup yields CDR1 SGHRS and CDR2 YFSETQ. Written as DNA, the CDR3 is TGCGCCAGCAGCTCGGGGGGGAGGGGCTACATTCAGTACTTC. The encoded protein is CASSSGGRGYIQYF.

This rearrangement joins TRBV5-4 to TRBJ1-6, with D perhaps TRBD1 (5 bases). The germline CDR1 and CDR2 sequences are SGHNT and YYREEE (reference sequence). The germline V and J ends were trimmed by 0 bases and 0 bases, with 10 bases remaining between them. CDR3 length equals 17 residues. Here the CDR3 DNA reads TGTGCCAGCAGCTTGGAGGGGAAGGGCTCCTATAATTCACCCCTCCACTTT. Translation: CASSLEGKGSYNSPLHF.

This chain joins TRBV30 and TRBJ2-5; D unclear. The CDR3 has 13 amino acids. Germline V gene lookup returns CDR1 GTSNPN and CDR2 SVGIG (reference sequence). Trimming shortened V by 1 base and J by 3 bases, and 9 bases separated the two germline ends. The CDR3 sequence is CAWSAGRKETQYF. The CDR3 coding sequence is TGTGCCTGGAGTGCGGGCCGAAAAGAGACCCAGTACTTC.

The J gene is TRBJ1-1, the V gene TRBV10-3; 7 nucleotides match TRBD1. With 6 bases clipped from V and 1 base from J, the junction kept 8 bases outside the gene matches. The CDR3 has 15 residues. CDR1 is ENHRY, CDR2 SYGVKD, per germline. CDR3 coding DNA: TGTGCCATCAGGCCTGGTCAGGGGGGGAACACTGAAGCTTTCTTT. Translated: CAIRPGQGGNTEAFF.

The chain is built from TRBV7-8 and TRBJ2-5, with D unresolved. Germline assignment: CDR1 SGHVS and CDR2 FQNEAQ. This CDR3 spans 14 amino acids. V lost 5 bases, J lost 5 bases, and 15 bases lay in between. The CDR3 DNA reads TGTGCCAGCAGCCCCTTCACGAGGCGGGAGACCCAGTACTTC. As protein: CASSPFTRRETQYF.

The genes are TRBV30 and TRBJ1-3; D uncertain. The CDR3 runs to 12 residues. The V and J ends lost 0 bases and 5 bases respectively, with 5 bases between them. CDR1 GTSNPN and CDR2 SVGIG come from the germline V gene (reference sequence). The DNA for the CDR3 is TGTGCCTGGAGTGTACATCGAAACACCATATATTTT. Translation: CAWSVHRNTIYF.

V gene TRBV6-5 combines with J gene TRBJ1-5; perhaps TRBD1 as D (5 bases). The CDR3 sequence is 14 residues long. Germline lookup yields CDR1 MNHEY and CDR2 SVGAGI. V was cut by 5 bases and J by 1 base, with 9 bases left in between. DNA for the CDR3: TGTGCCAGCAGTAAGGGGTCCAGCAATCAGCCCCAGCATTTT. Amino acids: CASSKGSSNQPQHF.